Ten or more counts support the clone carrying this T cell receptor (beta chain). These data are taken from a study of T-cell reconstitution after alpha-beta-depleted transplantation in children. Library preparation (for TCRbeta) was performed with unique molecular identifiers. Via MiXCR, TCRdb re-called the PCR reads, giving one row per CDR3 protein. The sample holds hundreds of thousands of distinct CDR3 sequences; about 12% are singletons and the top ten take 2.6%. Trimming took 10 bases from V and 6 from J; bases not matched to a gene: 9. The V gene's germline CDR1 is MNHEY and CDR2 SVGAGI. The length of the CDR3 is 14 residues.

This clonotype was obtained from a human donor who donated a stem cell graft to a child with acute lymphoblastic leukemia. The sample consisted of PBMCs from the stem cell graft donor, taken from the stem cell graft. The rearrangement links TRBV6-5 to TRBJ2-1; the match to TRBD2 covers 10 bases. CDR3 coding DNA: TGTGCCACCTATAAAGCGGGGGGGGGCAATGAGCAGTTCTTC. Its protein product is CATYKAGGGNEQFF.